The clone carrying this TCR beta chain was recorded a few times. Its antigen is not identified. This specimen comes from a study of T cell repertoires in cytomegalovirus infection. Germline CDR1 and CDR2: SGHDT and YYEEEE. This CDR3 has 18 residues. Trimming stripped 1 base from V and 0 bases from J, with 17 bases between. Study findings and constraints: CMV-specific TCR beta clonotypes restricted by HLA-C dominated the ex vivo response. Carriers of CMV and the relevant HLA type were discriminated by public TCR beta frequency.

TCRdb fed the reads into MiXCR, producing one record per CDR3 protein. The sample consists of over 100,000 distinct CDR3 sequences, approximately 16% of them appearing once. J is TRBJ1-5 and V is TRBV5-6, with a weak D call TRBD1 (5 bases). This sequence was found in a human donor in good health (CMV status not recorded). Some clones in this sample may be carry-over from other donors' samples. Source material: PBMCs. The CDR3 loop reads CASSLMLGTDYSNQPQHF. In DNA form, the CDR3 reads TGTGCCAGCAGCTTGATGCTTGGGACGGATTATAGCAATCAGCCCCAGCATTTT. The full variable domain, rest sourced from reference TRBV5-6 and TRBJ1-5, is DAGVTQSPTHLIKTRGQQVTLRCSPKSGHDTVSWYQQALGQGPQFIFQYYEEEERQRGNFPDRFSGHQFPNYSSELNVNALLLGDSALYLCASSLMLGTDYSNQPQHFGDGTRLSIL.